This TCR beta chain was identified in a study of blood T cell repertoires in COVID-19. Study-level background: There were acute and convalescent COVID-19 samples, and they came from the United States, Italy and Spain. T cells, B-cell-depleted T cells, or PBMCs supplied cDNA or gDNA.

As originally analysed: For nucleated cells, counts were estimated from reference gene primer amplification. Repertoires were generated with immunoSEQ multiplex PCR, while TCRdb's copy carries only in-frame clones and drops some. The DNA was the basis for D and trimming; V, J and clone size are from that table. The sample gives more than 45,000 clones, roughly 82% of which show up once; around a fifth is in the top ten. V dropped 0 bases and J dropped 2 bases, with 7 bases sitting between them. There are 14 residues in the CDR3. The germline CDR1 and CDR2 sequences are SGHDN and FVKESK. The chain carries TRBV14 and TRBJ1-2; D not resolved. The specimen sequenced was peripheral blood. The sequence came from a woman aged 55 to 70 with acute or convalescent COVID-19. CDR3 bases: TGTGCCAGCAGCCAAGATCTGCGAAACTATGGCTACACCTTC. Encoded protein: CASSQDLRNYGYTF.